Sequencing of this TCR beta chain was carried out in a study of cytomegalovirus exposure and HLA in healthy donors. Study context: From 170 million or so T cells, an earlier analysis saw approximately 120 million unique TCR beta sequences.

This PCR relied on a set of 60 Vbeta primers and 13 Jbeta primers. Assay used: immunoSEQ multiplex PCR; TCRdb lists only in-frame clones, some missing. The table records about 120,000 clones, 55% to 65% of them present only once. With V trimmed by 0 bases and J by 4 bases, 14 bases remained unmatched. CDR3 length: 18 amino acids. In germline, CDR1 is LGHNA, CDR2 YSLEER. Concerning this clone: The antigen remains unidentified.

Study results and limitations: High sensitivity and specificity were reportedly achieved when the classifier diagnosed cytomegalovirus status. Later on, an analysis found that several of the most significant clusters appeared to be linked to common viral pathogens, which included parvovirus B19.

Input material: PBMCs. The TCR was taken from a woman in her thirties or forties in good health and CMV-seropositive. V is TRBV4-3 and J is TRBJ1-2, with 7 nucleotides matching TRBD1. For the CDR3, the DNA is TGCGCCAGCAGCCAAGACGAGTCTGGGACAGAGAAGTTCTATGGCTACACCTTC. Protein: CASSQDESGTEKFYGYTF.